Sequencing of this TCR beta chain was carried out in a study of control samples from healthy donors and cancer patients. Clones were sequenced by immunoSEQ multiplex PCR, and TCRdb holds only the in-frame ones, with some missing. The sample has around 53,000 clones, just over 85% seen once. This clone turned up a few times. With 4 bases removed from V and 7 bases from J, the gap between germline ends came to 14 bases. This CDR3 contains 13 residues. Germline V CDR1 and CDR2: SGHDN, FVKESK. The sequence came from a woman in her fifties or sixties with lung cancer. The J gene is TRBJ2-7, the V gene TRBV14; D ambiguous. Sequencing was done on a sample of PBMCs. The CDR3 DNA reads TGTGCCAGCAGCCCCCAGACTGCCTGGGAGCAGTACTTC. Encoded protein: CASSPQTAWEQYF.